A single sample is the source of the 6 T cell receptor beta chains below, sequenced in a study of blood T cell repertoires in COVID-19. Using immunoSEQ multiplex PCR, the repertoire was profiled, and TCRdb retains in-frame clones only, with some absent. The data hold roughly 150,000 clones, with roughly 88% observed a single time. Specimen: PBMCs or T cells enriched from blood (not recorded which). All receptors derive from a man in his fifties or sixties who had recovered from COVID-19.

In this sample, this clone is medium-sized. This sequence joins TRBV19 and TRBJ1-5; D ambiguous. The germline V and J ends were trimmed by 3 bases and 0 bases, with 6 bases remaining between them. The length of the CDR3 is 14 residues. Germline CDR1 and CDR2: LNHDA and SQIVND (reference sequence). CDR3 in amino acids: CASSIGYSNQPQHF. CDR3 coding DNA: TGTGCCAGTAGTATCGGTTATAGCAATCAGCCCCAGCATTTT. The entire variable domain, with the rest obtained from reference TRBV19 and TRBJ1-5, is as follows: DGGITQSPKYLFRKEGQNVTLSCEQNLNHDAMYWYRQDPGQGLRLIYYSQIVNDFQKGDIAEGYSVSREKKESFPLTVTSAQKNPTAFYLCASSIGYSNQPQHFGDGTRLSIL.

This clone was picked up one time. CDR3 sequence reads: CASSPRSGSSTEAFF. As DNA, the CDR3 is TGTGCCAGCAGCCCTCGATCAGGGTCGAGCACTGAAGCTTTCTTT. This chain uses TRBV7-2 with TRBJ1-1; D is possibly TRBD1 (5 bases). Germline-derived CDR1 and CDR2 are SGHTA and FQGNSA. This CDR3 is 15 amino acids long. Trimming took 5 bases from V and 4 from J, leaving 17 bases between them. The whole variable domain, remainder taken from reference TRBV7-2 and TRBJ1-1, is GAGVSQSPSNKVTEKGKDVELRCDPISGHTALYWYRQSLGQGLEFLIYFQGNSAPDKSGLPSDRFSAERTGGSVSTLTIQRTQQEDSAVYLCASSPRSGSSTEAFFGQGTRLTVV.

The chain combines TRBV23-1 with TRBJ1-6, with D tentatively TRBD1 (6 bases). TRBV23-1 falls under the ORF class, with uncertain function. The CDR3 loop spans 15 amino acids. V lost 3 bases and J 7 bases, leaving 13 bases between the germline ends. The CDR3 nucleotides read TGCGCCAGCAGTCAGCCCGGGACACGAAATTCACCCCTCCACTTT. Its protein product is CASSQPGTRNSPLHF.

The V gene is TRBV7-6, the J gene TRBJ2-7; weak D call: TRBD1 (6 bases). Per the germline V gene, CDR1 is SGHVS and CDR2 is FNYEAQ. Deletions cut 5 bases from V and 2 bases from J, with 7 bases between. The CDR3 has 12 residues. CDR3 protein: CASSRTAYEQYF. The DNA for the CDR3 is TGTGCCAGCAGCCGGACAGCCTACGAGCAGTACTTC.

J is TRBJ2-3 and V is TRBV6-5, with D maybe TRBD1 (7 bases). The CDR3 contains 15 residues. Germline CDR1 is MNHEY and CDR2 is SVGAGI. Trimming pared 5 bases from V and 3 bases from J, leaving 15 bases between. The CDR3 reads CASSTRQGGTDTQYF. CDR3 sequence (DNA): TGTGCCAGCAGTACTAGACAGGGAGGAACAGATACGCAGTATTTT.

The CDR3 sequence is CASRGTPFRGGYTF. The CDR3 DNA is TGTGCCAGTAGAGGAACACCCTTTAGGGGAGGCTACACCTTC. The chain links TRBV19 to TRBJ1-2, with D perhaps TRBD1 (5 bases). CDR3 length: 14 residues. The germline V gene has CDR1 LNHDA and CDR2 SQIVND (reference sequence). Deletions cut 6 bases from V and 8 bases from J, with 19 bases between.